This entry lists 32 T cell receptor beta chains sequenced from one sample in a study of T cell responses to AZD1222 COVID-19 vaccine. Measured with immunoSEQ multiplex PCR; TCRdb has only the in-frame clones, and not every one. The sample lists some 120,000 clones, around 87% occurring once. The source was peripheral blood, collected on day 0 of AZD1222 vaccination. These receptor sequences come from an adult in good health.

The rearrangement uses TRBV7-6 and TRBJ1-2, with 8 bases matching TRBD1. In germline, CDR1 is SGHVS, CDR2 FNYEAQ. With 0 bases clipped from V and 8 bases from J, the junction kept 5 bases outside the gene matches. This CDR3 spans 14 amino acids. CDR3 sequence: CASSLALDREGYTF. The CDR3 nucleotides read TGTGCCAGCAGCTTAGCGCTGGACAGGGAAGGCTACACCTTC.

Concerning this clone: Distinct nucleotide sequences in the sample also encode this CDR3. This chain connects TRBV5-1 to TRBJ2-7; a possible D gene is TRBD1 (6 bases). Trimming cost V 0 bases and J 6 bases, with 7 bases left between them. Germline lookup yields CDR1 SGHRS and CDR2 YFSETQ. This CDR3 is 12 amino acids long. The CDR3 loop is CASSLGGREQYF. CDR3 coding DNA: TGCGCCAGCAGCTTGGGGGGGCGCGAGCAGTACTTC.

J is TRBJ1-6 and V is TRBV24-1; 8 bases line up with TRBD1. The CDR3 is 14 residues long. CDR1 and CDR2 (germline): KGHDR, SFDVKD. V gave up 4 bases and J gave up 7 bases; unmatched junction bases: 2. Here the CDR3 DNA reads TGTGCCACCAGTGACGGACAGGGAAATTCACCCCTCCACTTT. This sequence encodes CATSDGQGNSPLHF.

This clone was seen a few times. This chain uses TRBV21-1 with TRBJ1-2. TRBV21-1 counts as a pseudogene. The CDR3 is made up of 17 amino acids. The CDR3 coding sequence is TGTGCCAGCAGCTCCCAAATCCCCCGGGGGAAAGGCTATGGCTACACCTTC. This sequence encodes CASSSQIPRGKGYGYTF.

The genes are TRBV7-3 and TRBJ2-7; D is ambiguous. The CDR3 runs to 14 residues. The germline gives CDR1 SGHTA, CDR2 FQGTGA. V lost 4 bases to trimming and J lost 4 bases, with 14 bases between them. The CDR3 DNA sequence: TGTGCCAGCAGCTCATACATGAAACCTTACGAGCAGTACTTC. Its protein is CASSSYMKPYEQYF.

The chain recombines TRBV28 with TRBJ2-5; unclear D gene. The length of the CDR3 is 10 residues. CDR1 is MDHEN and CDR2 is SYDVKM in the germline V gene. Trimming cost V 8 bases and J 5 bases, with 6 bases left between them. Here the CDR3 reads CASFDETQYF. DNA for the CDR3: TGTGCCAGCTTCGACGAGACCCAGTACTTC.

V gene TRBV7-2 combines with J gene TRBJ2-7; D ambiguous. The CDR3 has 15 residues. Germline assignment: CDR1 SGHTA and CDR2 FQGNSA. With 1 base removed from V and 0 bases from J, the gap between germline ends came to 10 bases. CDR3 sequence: CASSLGTPTSYEQYF. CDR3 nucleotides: TGTGCCAGCAGCTTAGGTACACCGACCTCCTACGAGCAGTACTTC.

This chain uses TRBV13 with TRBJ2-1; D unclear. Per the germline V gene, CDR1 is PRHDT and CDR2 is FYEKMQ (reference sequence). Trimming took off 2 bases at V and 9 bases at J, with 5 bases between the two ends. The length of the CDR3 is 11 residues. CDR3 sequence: CASSLKGEQFF. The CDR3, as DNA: TGTGCCAGCAGCTTAAAGGGTGAGCAGTTCTTC. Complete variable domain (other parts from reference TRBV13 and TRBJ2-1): AAGVIQSPRHLIKEKRETATLKCYPIPRHDTVYWYQQGPGQDPQFLISFYEKMQSDKGSIPDRFSAQQFSDYHSELNMSSLELGDSALYFCASSLKGEQFFGPGTRLTVL.

The CDR3, as DNA: TGTGCCAGCAGCTTGGCAGGGGGCGAAAGGGGCTACACCTTC. As protein: CASSLAGGERGYTF. The rearrangement uses TRBV5-4 and TRBJ1-2; 8 nucleotides align to TRBD1. Germline CDR1 SGHNT, CDR2 YYREEE (reference sequence). The CDR3 extends over 14 amino acids. With 0 bases clipped from V and 8 bases from J, the junction kept 6 bases outside the gene matches. The full variable domain, in which reference TRBV5-4 and TRBJ1-2 provide the parts outside the CDR3, is ETGVTQSPTHLIKTRGQQVTLRCSSQSGHNTVSWYQQALGQGPQFIFQYYREEENGRGNFPPRFSGLQFPNYSSELNVNALELDDSALYLCASSLAGGERGYTFGSGTRLTVV.

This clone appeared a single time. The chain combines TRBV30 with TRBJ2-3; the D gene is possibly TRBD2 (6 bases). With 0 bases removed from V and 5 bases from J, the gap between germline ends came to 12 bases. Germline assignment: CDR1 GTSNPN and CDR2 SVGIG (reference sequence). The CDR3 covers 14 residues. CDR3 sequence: CAWSVMGGRDTQYF. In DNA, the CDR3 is TGTGCCTGGAGTGTAATGGGGGGAAGAGATACGCAGTATTTT.

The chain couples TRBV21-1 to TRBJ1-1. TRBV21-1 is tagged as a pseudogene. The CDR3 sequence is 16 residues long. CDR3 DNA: TGTGCCAGCAGCAAAGTGGGGGGCTCAATGAACACTGAAGCTTTCTTT. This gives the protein CASSKVGGSMNTEAFF.

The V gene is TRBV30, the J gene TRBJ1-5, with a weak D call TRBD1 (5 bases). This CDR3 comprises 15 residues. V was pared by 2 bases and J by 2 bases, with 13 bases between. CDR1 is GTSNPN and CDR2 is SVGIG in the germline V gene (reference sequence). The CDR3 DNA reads TGTGCCTGGAGTCCTCGTGGGGGGGGCAATCAGCCCCAGCATTTT. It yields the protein CAWSPRGGGNQPQHF.

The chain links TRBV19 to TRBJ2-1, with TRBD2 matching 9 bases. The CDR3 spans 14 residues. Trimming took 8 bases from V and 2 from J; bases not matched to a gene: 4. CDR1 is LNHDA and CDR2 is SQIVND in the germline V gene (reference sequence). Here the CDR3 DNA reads TGTGCCAGTCGACTAGCGGTTACCTACAATGAGCAGTTCTTC. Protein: CASRLAVTYNEQFF. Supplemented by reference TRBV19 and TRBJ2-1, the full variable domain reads DGGITQSPKYLFRKEGQNVTLSCEQNLNHDAMYWYRQDPGQGLRLIYYSQIVNDFQKGDIAEGYSVSREKKESFPLTVTSAQKNPTAFYLCASRLAVTYNEQFFGPGTRLTVL.

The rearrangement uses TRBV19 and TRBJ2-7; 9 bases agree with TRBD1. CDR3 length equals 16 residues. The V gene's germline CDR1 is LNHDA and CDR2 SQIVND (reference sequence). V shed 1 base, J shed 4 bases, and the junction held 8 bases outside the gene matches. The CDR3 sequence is CASSIATTDRGYEQYF. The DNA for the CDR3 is TGTGCCAGTAGTATAGCGACTACGGACAGGGGATACGAGCAGTACTTC.

The CDR3 loop is CASSGGWGAFF. The CDR3, as DNA: TGTGCCAGCAGCGGAGGGTGGGGAGCTTTCTTT. The rearrangement uses TRBV9 and TRBJ1-1; D call uncertain. Germline values: CDR1 SGDLS, CDR2 YYNGEE. The length of the CDR3 is 11 residues. Trimming took off 3 bases at V and 10 bases at J, with 10 bases between the two ends.

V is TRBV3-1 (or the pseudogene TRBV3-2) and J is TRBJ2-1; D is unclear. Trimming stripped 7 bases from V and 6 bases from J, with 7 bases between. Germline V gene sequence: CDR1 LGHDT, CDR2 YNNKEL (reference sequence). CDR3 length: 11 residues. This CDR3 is CASMTGNEQFF. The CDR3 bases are TGTGCCAGCATGACTGGCAATGAGCAGTTCTTC.

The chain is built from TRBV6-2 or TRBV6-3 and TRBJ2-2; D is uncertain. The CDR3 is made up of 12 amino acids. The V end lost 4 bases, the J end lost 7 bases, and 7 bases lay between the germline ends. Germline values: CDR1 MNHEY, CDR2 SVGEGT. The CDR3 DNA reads TGTGCCAGCAGTTCCTTTGACGGGGAGCTGTTTTTT. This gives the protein CASSSFDGELFF.

CDR3 sequence: CASSVRGGAFLDTQYF. DNA for the CDR3: TGTGCCAGCAGCGTTAGGGGGGGGGCCTTCTTAGATACGCAGTATTTT. The rearrangement uses TRBV9 and TRBJ2-3; weak D call: TRBD2 (7 bases). From germline, CDR1 is SGDLS and CDR2 YYNGEE. The CDR3 covers 16 residues. V lost 2 bases and J lost 5, with 18 bases in between.

CDR3 bases: TGTGCCAGCACCGAACGGGCATACACCGGGGAGCTGTTTTTT. Translated, it gives CASTERAYTGELFF. The genes are TRBV6-5 and TRBJ2-2, with no clear D. CDR1 MNHEY and CDR2 SVGAGI come from the germline V gene. The length of the CDR3 is 14 residues. Trimming removed 7 bases from V and 3 bases from J, with 12 bases in between.

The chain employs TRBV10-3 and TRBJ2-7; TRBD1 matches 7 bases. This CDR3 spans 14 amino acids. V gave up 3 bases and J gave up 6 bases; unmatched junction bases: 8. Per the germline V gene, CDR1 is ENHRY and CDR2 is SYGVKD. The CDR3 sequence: CAISDVQGFSEQYF. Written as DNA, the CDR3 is TGTGCCATCAGTGATGTACAGGGGTTCTCCGAGCAGTACTTC.

For the CDR3, the DNA is TGTGCCAGCAGCCAAGATCTTGGGGGGGAAACCCTTACGCAGTATTTT. This encodes CASSQDLGGETLTQYF. The chain is built from TRBV3-1 (or the pseudogene TRBV3-2) and TRBJ2-3; 7 nucleotides align to TRBD2. V trimming: 0 bases; J trimming: 8 bases; junction bases outside the gene matches: 11. CDR1 is LGHDT, CDR2 YNNKEL, per germline (reference sequence). The CDR3 is made up of 16 amino acids.

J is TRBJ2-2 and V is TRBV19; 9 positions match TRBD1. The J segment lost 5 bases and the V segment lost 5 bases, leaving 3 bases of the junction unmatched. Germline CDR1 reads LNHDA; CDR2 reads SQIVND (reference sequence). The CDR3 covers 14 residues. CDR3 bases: TGTGCCAGTAGTTTGACAGGGGGAACCGGGGAGCTGTTTTTT. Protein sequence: CASSLTGGTGELFF.

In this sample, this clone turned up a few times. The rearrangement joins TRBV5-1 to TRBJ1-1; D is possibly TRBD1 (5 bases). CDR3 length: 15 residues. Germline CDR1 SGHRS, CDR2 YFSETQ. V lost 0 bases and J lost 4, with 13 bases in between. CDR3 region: CASSLETVETTEAFF. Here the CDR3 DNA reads TGCGCCAGCAGCTTGGAGACAGTTGAGACCACTGAAGCTTTCTTT.

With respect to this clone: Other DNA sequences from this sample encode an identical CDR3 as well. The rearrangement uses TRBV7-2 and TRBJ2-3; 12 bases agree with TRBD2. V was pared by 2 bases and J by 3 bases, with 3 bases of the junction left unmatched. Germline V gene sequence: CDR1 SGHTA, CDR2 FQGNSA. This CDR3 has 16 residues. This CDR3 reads CASSLRLAGGTDTQYF. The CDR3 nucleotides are TGTGCCAGCAGCTTACGGCTAGCGGGGGGGACAGATACGCAGTATTTT. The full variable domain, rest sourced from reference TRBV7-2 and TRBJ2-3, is GAGVSQSPSNKVTEKGKDVELRCDPISGHTALYWYRQSLGQGLEFLIYFQGNSAPDKSGLPSDRFSAERTGGSVSTLTIQRTQQEDSAVYLCASSLRLAGGTDTQYFGPGTRLTVL.

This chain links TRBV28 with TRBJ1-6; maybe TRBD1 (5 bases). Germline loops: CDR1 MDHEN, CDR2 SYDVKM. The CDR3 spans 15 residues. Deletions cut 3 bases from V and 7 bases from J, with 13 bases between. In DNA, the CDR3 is TGTGCCAGCAGTTTCCCAAGAGGGACCAATTCACCCCTCCACTTT. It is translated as CASSFPRGTNSPLHF.

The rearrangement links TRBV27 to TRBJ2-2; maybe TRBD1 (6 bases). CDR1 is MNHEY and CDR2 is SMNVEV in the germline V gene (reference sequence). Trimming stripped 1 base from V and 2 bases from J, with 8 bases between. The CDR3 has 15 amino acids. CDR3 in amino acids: CASSLFGGNTGELFF. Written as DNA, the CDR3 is TGTGCCAGCAGTTTATTTGGGGGCAACACCGGGGAGCTGTTTTTT.

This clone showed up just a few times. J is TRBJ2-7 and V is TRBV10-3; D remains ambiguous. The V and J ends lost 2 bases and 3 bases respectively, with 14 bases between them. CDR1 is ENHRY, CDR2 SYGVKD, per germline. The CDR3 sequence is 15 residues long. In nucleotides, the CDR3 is TGTGCCATCAGTGAGGATCCCTATGGGGACTACGAGCAGTACTTC. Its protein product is CAISEDPYGDYEQYF.

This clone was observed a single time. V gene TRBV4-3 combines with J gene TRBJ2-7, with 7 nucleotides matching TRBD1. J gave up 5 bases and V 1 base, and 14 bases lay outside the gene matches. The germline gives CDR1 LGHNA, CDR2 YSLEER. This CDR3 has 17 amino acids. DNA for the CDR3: TGCGCCAGCAGCCAAGTCCCCTCGGGACAGTTGGGCCACGAGCAGTACTTC. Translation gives CASSQVPSGQLGHEQYF.

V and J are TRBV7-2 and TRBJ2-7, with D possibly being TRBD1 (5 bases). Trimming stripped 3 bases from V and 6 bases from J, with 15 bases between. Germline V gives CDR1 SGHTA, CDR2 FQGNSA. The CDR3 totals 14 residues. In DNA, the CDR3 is TGTGCCAGCAGCTTTAGGCAGGGAATCCGCGAGCAGTACTTC. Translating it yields CASSFRQGIREQYF. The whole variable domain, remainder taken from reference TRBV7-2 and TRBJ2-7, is GAGVSQSPSNKVTEKGKDVELRCDPISGHTALYWYRQSLGQGLEFLIYFQGNSAPDKSGLPSDRFSAERTGGSVSTLTIQRTQQEDSAVYLCASSFRQGIREQYFGPGTRLTVT.

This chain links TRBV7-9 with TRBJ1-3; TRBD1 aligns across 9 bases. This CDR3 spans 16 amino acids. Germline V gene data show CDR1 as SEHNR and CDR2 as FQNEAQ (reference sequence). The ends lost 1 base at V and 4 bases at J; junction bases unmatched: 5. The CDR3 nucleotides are TGTGCCAGCAGCTTAGGGGGACAGGGTTACGGAAACACCATATATTTT. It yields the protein CASSLGGQGYGNTIYF.

CDR3 in DNA: TGCGCCTCACGGCGAGATCCCAACACTGAAGCTTTCTTT. Protein product: CASRRDPNTEAFF. V is TRBV5-1 and J is TRBJ1-1; D gene uncertain. Germline CDR1 and CDR2: SGHRS and YFSETQ. The CDR3 contains 13 residues. Trimming pared 10 bases from V and 2 bases from J, leaving 15 bases between.

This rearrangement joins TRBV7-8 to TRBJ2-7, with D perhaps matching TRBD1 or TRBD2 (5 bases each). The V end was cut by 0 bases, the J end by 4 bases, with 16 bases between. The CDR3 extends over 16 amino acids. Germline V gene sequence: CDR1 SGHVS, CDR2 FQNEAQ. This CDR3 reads CASSLASGTTEYEQYF. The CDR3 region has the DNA TGTGCCAGCAGCTTAGCGTCCGGGACCACGGAGTACGAGCAGTACTTC.